This T cell receptor (beta chain) comes out of a study of CD8+CD57+ T cells in acquired aplastic anemia. About the study: Yields of DNA that came from sorted CD4+ and CD8+ cells averaged 3.2 ug. Study results and limitations: Controls did not differ significantly from patients in CD8+ Simpson's diversity. Patients and controls were found to share more than 25 CD8+ CDR3 sequences.

Patients chosen for sequencing had shown CD8+CD57+ cell expansion by flow cytometry. The blood sampling took place in patients who had so far received no therapy. CDR3 size: 16 residues. Germline values: CDR1 DFQATT, CDR2 SNEGSKA (reference sequence). V lost 0 bases, J lost 4 bases, and 6 bases stayed unmatched. As for this clonotype: Its cognate antigen is unknown.

Template material for TCR beta VDJ and CDR3 profiling consisted of genomic DNA. MiXCR, applied by TCRdb to the reads, yields one record per CDR3 protein. The sample has 200,000 to 250,000 distinct CDR3 sequences, about 62% seen once. This chain connects TRBV20-1 to TRBJ1-6; the match to TRBD1 covers 7 bases. Sequencing input: sorted CD4+, CD8+, or CD8+CD57+ T cells (not recorded which) from PBMCs. The source is a human donor with aplastic anemia. The CDR3 spells CSARDTRQGYNSPLHF. In DNA form, the CDR3 reads TGCAGTGCTAGAGATACGAGACAGGGTTATAATTCACCCCTCCACTTT.